The entry below gives a single T cell receptor beta chain sequence along with its context. Together with a sample-barcoded 5' primer, a J-beta primer mix was included in a second PCR lasting about 7 to 11 cycles. CDR3-containing paired-end reads numbering at least 2.5 million came from each sample. TCRdb reanalysed the 5' RACE reads using MiXCR and keeps one entry per CDR3 protein. The sample records 730,000 or so distinct CDR3 sequences, more than 40% being singletons. The data stem from a study of blood T cells in healthy people across ages. Trimming took 8 bases from V and 1 from J; bases not matched to a gene: 4. The germline gives CDR1 KGHDR, CDR2 SFDVKD. This CDR3 region has 14 residues.

This receptor was obtained from a woman aged 60 to 75 in good health. The chain is built from TRBV24-1 and TRBJ2-3, with TRBD1 matching 8 bases. The sequencing input was blood. For the CDR3, the DNA is TGTGCCACCACCTCGGACAGGGGCACAGATACGCAGTATTTT. This gives the protein CATTSDRGTDTQYF.